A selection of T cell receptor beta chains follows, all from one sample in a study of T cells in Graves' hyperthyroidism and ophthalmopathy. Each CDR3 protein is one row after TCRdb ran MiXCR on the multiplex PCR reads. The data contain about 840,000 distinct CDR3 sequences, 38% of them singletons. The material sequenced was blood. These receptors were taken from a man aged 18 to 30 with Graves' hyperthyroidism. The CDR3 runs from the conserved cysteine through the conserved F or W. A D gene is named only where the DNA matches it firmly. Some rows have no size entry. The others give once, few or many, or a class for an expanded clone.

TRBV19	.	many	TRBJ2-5	TGTGCCAGTAGCCCGCTGGGGTACCAAGAGACCCAGTACTTC	CASSPLGYQETQYF
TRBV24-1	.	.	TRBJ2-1	TGTGCCACCGCGAGGGGTGGTGAGCAGTTCTTC	CATARGGEQFF
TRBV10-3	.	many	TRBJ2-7	TGTGCCATCAGTGAGGCGGGCTTCGAGCAGTACTTC	CAISEAGFEQYF
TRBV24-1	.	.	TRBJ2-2	TGTGCCACCAGAGACAGGTCGAACGCCGGGGAGCTGTTTTTT	CATRDRSNAGELFF
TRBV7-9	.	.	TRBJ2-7	TGTGCCAGCAGCGGAAGGGGCGAGATGAACGAGCAGTACTTC	CASSGRGEMNEQYF
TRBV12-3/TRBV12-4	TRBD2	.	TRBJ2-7	TGTGCCAGCAAGATAGCGGGGAGCTCCTACGAGCAGTACTTC	CASKIAGSSYEQYF
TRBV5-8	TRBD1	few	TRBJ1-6	TGTGCCAGCAGCGTCGGGACAGGGGGTAATTCACCCCTCCACTTT	CASSVGTGGNSPLHF
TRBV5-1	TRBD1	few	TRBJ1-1	TGCGCCAGCAGCTCGGGGTCGACAGGGGGCGAAGCTTTCTTT	CASSSGSTGGEAFF
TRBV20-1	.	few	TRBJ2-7	TGCAGTGCCCCTGGGGGCGTCTCCTACGAGCAGTACTTC	CSAPGGVSYEQYF
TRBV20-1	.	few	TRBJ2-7	TGCAGTGCTAGAGTCGAGGCCGACTACGAGCAGTACTTC	CSARVEADYEQYF
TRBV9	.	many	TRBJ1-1	TGTGCCAGCAGCGTTGGGGATCGGAAGACTGAAGCTTTCTTT	CASSVGDRKTEAFF
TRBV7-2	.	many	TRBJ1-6	TGTGCCAGCAGCTTAGTCTGGACAGTGAGTTCACCCCTCCACTTT	CASSLVWTVSSPLHF
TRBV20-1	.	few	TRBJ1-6	TGCAGTGCACCTCCACAGGGTGACACCCTCCACTTT	CSAPPQGDTLHF
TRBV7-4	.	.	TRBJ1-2	TGTGCCAGCAGTTTATTAGAAAGGGATGGCTACACCTTC	CASSLLERDGYTF
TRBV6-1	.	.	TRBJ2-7	TGTGCCAGCGGGCTCCGGGAGCAGTACTTC	CASGLREQYF
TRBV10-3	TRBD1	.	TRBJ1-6	TGTGCCATCAGTCCCGGGACAGGGAACTCACCCCTCCACTTT	CAISPGTGNSPLHF
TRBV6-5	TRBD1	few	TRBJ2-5	TGTGCCAGCAGTTTACCCGGGACAGGGATACAAGAGACCCAGTACTTC	CASSLPGTGIQETQYF
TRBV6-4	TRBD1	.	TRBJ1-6	TGTGCCATGACAGGGGGCGGTTCCTCTTCACCCCTCCACTTT	CAMTGGGSSSPLHF
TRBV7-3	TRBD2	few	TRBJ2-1	TGTGCCAGCAGCTTAAGCGGGGGGGTCTCCTACAATGAGCAGTTCTTC	CASSLSGGVSYNEQFF
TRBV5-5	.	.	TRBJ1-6	TGTGCCAGCAGTACCGAGGGGAATTCACCCCTCCACTTT	CASSTEGNSPLHF
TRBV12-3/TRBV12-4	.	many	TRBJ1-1	TGTGCCAGCAGGCTGGGGGACGCAGCTTTCTTT	CASRLGDAAFF
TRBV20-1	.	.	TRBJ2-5	TGCAGTGCTCCCAGATCGACAGGAGACCAAGAGACCCAGTACTTC	CSAPRSTGDQETQYF
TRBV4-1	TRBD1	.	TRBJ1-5	TGCGCCAGCAGCCAGCCGGGACAGGGATCGAATCAGCCCCAGCATTTT	CASSQPGQGSNQPQHF
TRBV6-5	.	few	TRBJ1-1	TGTGCCAGCACTTCGACAGGGAACACTGAAGCTTTCTTT	CASTSTGNTEAFF
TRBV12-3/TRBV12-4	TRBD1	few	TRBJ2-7	TGTGCCAGCAGCCAACCCTCGGGACAGGGGTTGTACGAGCAGTACTTC	CASSQPSGQGLYEQYF
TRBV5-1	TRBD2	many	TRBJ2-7	TGCGCCAGCAGCTCGAGATCCGGGACTAGAACCTACGAGCAGTACTTC	CASSSRSGTRTYEQYF
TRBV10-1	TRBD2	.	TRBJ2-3	TGCGCCAGCAGTGAGGGACTAGCCAGAGATACGCAGTATTTT	CASSEGLARDTQYF
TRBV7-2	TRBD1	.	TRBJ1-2	TGTGCCAGCTCACGAATTCGGGACAGGACTAACTATGGCTACACCTTC	CASSRIRDRTNYGYTF
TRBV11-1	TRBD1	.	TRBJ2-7	TGTGCCAGCAGCTCGGATCCGGGACAGGAGACCTACGAGCAGTACTTC	CASSSDPGQETYEQYF
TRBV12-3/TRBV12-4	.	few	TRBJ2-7	TGTGCCAGCAGCCGGGGGGACACCCTGGGGGAGCAGTACTTC	CASSRGDTLGEQYF
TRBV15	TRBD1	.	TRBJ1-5	TGTGCCACCAGACGGGACAGAGACTACGAGCATTTT	CATRRDRDYEHF
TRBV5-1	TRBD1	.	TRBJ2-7	TGCGCCAGCAGCTTAAAGGGACAGGGGTTCAGCGAGCAGTACTTC	CASSLKGQGFSEQYF
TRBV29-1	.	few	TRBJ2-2	TGCAGCGTTATAGACAGGGAGGACACCGGGGAGCTGTTTTTT	CSVIDREDTGELFF
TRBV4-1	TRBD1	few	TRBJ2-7	TGCGCCAGCAGCGAAGTTGGACAGGGAGGCGAGCAGTACTTC	CASSEVGQGGEQYF
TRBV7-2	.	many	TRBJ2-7	TGTGCCAGCAGCTCCCGCGTTTCCTACGAGCAGTACTTC	CASSSRVSYEQYF
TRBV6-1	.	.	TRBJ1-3	TGTGCCAGCAGCCCTGAGCGCTCTGGAAACACCATATATTTT	CASSPERSGNTIYF
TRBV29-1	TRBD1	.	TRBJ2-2	TGCAGCGTGAAAACACAGGGGGCCGGGGAGCTGTTTTTT	CSVKTQGAGELFF
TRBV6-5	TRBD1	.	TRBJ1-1	TGTGCCAGCAGTTACGGCTCAGGGGGCGGGTACACTGAAGCTTTCTTT	CASSYGSGGGYTEAFF
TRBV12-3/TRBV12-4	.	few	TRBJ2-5	TGTGCCAGCACCATCGACAGCCAGGAGACCCAGTACTTC	CASTIDSQETQYF
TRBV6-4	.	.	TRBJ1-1	TGTGCCAGCAGGGACCAGGGGTCCGGGACTGAAGCTTTCTTT	CASRDQGSGTEAFF
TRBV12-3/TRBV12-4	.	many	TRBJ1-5	TGTGCCAGCAGTTCCCGACTACAGCCCCAGCATTTT	CASSSRLQPQHF
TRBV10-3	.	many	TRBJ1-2	TGTGCCAGCAGTGATGGCAGATACTATGGCTACACCTTC	CASSDGRYYGYTF
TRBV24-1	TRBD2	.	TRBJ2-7	TGTGCCGGGCGGACTAGCGGGAGATCGCGCGAGCAGTACTTC	CAGRTSGRSREQYF
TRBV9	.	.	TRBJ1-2	TGTGCCAGCAGCGTAGTACAGGGCGGATATGGCTACACCTTC	CASSVVQGGYGYTF
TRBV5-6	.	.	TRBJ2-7	TGTGCCAGGGCAGTCTCCGAGCAGTACTTC	CARAVSEQYF
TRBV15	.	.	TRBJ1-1	TGTGCCACCAGCAGAGATGAACTCCGGGGCACTGAAGCTTTCTTT	CATSRDELRGTEAFF
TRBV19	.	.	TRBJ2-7	TGTGCCAGTAGTCCTGGGACGTTCCAGGGGCTTTACGAGCAGTACTTC	CASSPGTFQGLYEQYF
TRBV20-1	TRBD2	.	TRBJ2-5	TGCAGTGCTACTAGCGGGAGAACGGGAGAGACCCAGTACTTC	CSATSGRTGETQYF
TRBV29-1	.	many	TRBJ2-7	TGCAGCGTCGAGGGGCTAGACTCCTACGAGCAGTACTTC	CSVEGLDSYEQYF
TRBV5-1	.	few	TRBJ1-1	TGCGCCAGCAGCCTAGAAGGGGGACCCATGAACACTGAAGCTTTCTTT	CASSLEGGPMNTEAFF
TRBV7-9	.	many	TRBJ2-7	TGTGCCAGCAGCTTCAGGGGTTCCTACGAGCAGTACTTC	CASSFRGSYEQYF